This TCR beta chain was captured in a study of T cell responses to AZD1222 COVID-19 vaccine (dated by TCRdb to the early 2020s). For the wider study: A total of just over 230 trial participants underwent TCR sequencing, of whom under 220 had received two doses of AZD1222 and around 26 had received two doses of the MenACWY control vaccine. Enrollment into the trials was organized by age into subgroups of 18-55, 56-69 and 70-plus years, and those subgroups contained about 160, 30 and 59 TCR-sequenced participants, respectively.

The study at large found these results: Because no day 14 peak-response samples were available, repertoires were characterized only after the peak T cell response. CD4 TCRs associated with the vaccine covered the entire spike protein, and the dominant responses were in regions 160-218 and 743-854. Conclusions about previously exposed vaccinees were limited because only six AZD1222 recipients were SARS-CoV-2 seropositive at baseline. The 56-69-year group was small, and its depth increase did not reach significance, likely because of low power. Nearly half of unique spike-specific TCRs reportedly recognized epitopes outside regions mutated in the B.1.351 and B.1.1.7 variants. A significant rise in spike-specific TCR breadth and depth was observed after two AZD1222 doses relative to day 0 and relative to MenACWY recipients. Participants were mostly white British and included more females than males, and it was suggested by the authors that clonal diversity may have been underestimated.

The time point tag for this specimen amounts to: about 28 days (+/-7) after the second vaccine dose. Because spike-specific TCR depth and breadth did not differ between the two schedules, AZD1222 recipients who got a second dose at roughly 4 weeks were pooled with those who got a second dose at roughly 12 weeks. Vaccinee samples were obtained from the UK trials COV001 and COV002, which included a single-blind randomized controlled phase 2/3 trial of AZD1222 (ChAdOx1 nCoV-19) in healthy adults. Trial participant PBMC samples were collected at day 0 and day 28 after the second dose for TCRbeta chain sequencing. The CDR3 regions of human TCRbeta chains were subjected to immunosequencing. The study's processing was this. TCRs in the repertoires were matched against a reference library of SARS-CoV-2-specific TCRs that had been generated with the MIRA antigen-specificity platform. Breadth was defined as the fraction of unique TCRs that were SARS-CoV-2-associated. Depth was defined as the fraction of total T cells that were SARS-CoV-2-associated. Using the MIRA data, each spike-specific TCR was assigned both to the spike region to which the TCR was reactive and to a CD4 or CD8 class. Log10-transformed breadth and depth values were compared by one-way ANOVA with Sidak's multiple comparisons tests. TCRdb provides this immuneACCESS table in a form limited to in-frame rearrangements. Some clones are lacking; in checked studies, under half of them reflect an unresolved V gene, and why the rest are absent is not known. That table supplies the V and J calls and clone size; D and trimming were determined from the DNA. The sample yields about 73,000 clones; roughly 89% were counted once. Of the sample, about 9.3% is held by the ten largest clones.

To note about this clone: Its antigen is unknown. Base qualities are not provided; no much larger clone lies one nucleotide away.

V loses 2 bases, J loses 1 base, and the germline ends lie 14 bases apart. The germline V gene sets CDR1 to KGHSH and CDR2 to LQKENI. Inclusive of the bounding cysteine and phenylalanine, the CDR3 is 16 residues long. The CDR3 DNA has 48 bases and is translated from base 1. This sequence was found in an adult who received the AZD1222 COVID-19 vaccine. Sample: peripheral blood, taken 28 days after the second AZD1222 dose. Recombination linked TRBV18 to TRBJ1-1; the D gene is perhaps TRBD1, from 5 matching bases. The CDR3 protein sequence reads: CASSPRHVGGNTEAFF. The sequenced DNA is TGTGCCAGCTCACCAAGGCACGTCGGGGGGAACACTGAAGCTTTCTTT.